This TCR beta chain was sequenced in a study of technical replicates of blood from a handful of donors. Trimming removed 7 bases from V and 9 bases from J, with 16 bases in between. CDR3 length: 13 amino acids. Germline assignment: CDR1 SGHTA and CDR2 FQGTGA. Sequencing was performed with immunoSEQ multiplex PCR; in TCRdb, only in-frame clones are kept and a portion is missing. The repertoire holds approximately 82,000 clones, more than 85% seen once, with under 0.5% in the top ten. This TCR was sampled from a human donor in good health. Some clones in this sample may be carry-over from other donors' samples. The chain uses TRBV7-3 and TRBJ2-1, with a weak D call TRBD1 (7 bases). Sequenced sample: T cells isolated from PBMCs. For the CDR3, the DNA is TGTGCCAGCACCCCAGGGGGGAGCGGTGAGCAGTTCTTC. This gives the protein CASTPGGSGEQFF.